This TCR beta chain was retrieved from a study of shared clonotypes between healthy human individuals. Study-wide findings and caveats: Estimated richness values were generally larger in naive subsets than in memory subsets.

In the case of this clone: What it binds is unknown.

TCRdb's table, derived via immunoSEQ multiplex PCR, lists solely in-frame clones and lacks some. The sample contains approximately 2,000,000 clones, 85% to 95% of which appear only once. The CDR3 covers 15 residues. The germline V gene has CDR1 MNHEY and CDR2 SMNVEV (reference sequence). The ends lost 5 bases at V and 3 bases at J; junction bases unmatched: 6. This chain links TRBV27 with TRBJ2-1, with 8 bases aligning to TRBD2. This clonotype was sampled from a man between 18 and 29 years old in good health. Some clones in this sample may be carry-over from other donors' samples. The sequencing sample was made of naive CD4+ T cells from PBMCs. Subset of the sample: CD45RA+ positively selected. The CDR3 protein is CASSTSGSGYNEQFF. The CDR3 nucleotides read TGTGCCAGCAGTACGAGCGGGAGTGGCTACAATGAGCAGTTCTTC.